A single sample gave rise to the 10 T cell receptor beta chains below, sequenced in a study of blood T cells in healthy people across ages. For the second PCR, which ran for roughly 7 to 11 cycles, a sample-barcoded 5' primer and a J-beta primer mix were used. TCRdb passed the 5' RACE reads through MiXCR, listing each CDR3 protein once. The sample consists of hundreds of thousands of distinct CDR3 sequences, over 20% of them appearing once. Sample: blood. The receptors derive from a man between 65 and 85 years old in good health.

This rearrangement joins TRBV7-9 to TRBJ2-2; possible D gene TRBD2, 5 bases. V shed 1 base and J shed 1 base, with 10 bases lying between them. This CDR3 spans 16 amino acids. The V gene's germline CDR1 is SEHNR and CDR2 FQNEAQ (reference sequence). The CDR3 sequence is CASSLVGEENTGELFF. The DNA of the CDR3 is TGTGCCAGCAGCTTAGTGGGAGAGGAGAACACCGGGGAGCTGTTTTTT.

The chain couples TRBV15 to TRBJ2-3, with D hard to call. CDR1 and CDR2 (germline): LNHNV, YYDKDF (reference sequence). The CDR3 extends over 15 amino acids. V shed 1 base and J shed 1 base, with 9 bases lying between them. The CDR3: CATSRVVGRTDTQYF. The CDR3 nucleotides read TGTGCCACCAGCAGAGTCGTTGGGCGCACAGATACGCAGTATTTT. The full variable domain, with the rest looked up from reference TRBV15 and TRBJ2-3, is DAMVIQNPRYQVTQFGKPVTLSCSQTLNHNVMYWYQQKSSQAPKLLFHYYDKDFNNEADTPDNFQSRRPNTSFCFLDIRSPGLGDTAMYLCATSRVVGRTDTQYFGPGTRLTVL.

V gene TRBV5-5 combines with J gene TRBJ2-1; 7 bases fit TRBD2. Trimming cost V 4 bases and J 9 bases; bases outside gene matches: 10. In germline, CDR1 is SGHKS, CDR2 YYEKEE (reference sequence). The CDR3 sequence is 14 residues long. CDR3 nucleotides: TGTGCCAGCAGCACAACCGGGACTATCAGTGAGCAGTTCTTC. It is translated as CASSTTGTISEQFF.

The CDR3 region is CASRGDRGSGELFF. The CDR3 nucleotides are TGTGCCAGCAGAGGGGACCGAGGGTCCGGGGAGCTGTTTTTT. This sequence joins TRBV6-5 and TRBJ2-2; TRBD1 or TRBD2 may be the D gene (5 bases each). Germline V gives CDR1 MNHEY, CDR2 SVGAGI. Between the trimmed V and J ends, which lost 6 bases and 6 bases, there was a span of 14 bases. This CDR3 has 14 residues.

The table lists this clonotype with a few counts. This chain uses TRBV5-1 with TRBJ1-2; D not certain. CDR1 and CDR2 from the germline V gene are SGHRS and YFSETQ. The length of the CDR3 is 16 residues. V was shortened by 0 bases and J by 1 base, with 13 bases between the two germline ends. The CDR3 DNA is TGCGCCAGCAGCTTGGATTTCGGTAGCGGTAACTATGGCTACACCTTC. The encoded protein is CASSLDFGSGNYGYTF.

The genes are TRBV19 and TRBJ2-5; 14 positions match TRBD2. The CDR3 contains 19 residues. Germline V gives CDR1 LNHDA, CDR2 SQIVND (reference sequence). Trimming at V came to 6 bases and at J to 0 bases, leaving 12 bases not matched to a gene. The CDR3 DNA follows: TGTGCCAGTAGCCGTCGGACTAGCGGGAGGACCTCGTACCAAGAGACCCAGTACTTC. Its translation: CASSRRTSGRTSYQETQYF. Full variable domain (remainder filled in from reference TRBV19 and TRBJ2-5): DGGITQSPKYLFRKEGQNVTLSCEQNLNHDAMYWYRQDPGQGLRLIYYSQIVNDFQKGDIAEGYSVSREKKESFPLTVTSAQKNPTAFYLCASSRRTSGRTSYQETQYFGPGTRLLVL.

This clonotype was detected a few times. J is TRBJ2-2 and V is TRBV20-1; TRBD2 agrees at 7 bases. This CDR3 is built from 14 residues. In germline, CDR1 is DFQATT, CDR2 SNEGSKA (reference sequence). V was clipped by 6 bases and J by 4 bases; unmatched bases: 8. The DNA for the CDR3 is TGCAGTGCCAAGGCGGGAGAGGGCACCGGGGAGCTGTTTTTT. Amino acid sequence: CSAKAGEGTGELFF.

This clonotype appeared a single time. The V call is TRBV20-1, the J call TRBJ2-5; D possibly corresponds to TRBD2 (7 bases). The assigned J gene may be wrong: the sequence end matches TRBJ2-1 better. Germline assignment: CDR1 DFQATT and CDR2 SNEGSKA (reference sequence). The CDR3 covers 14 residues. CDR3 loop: CSAHRGASVSEQFF. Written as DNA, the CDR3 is TGCAGTGCTCACCGGGGGGCCTCCGTTTCGGAGCAGTTCTTC.

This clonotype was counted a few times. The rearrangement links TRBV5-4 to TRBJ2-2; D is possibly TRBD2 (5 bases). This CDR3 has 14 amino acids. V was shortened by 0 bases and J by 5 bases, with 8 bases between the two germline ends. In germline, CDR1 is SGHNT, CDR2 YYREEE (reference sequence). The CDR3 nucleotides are TGTGCCAGCAGCTTGGAGAGGGAAACCGGGGAGCTGTTTTTT. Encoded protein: CASSLERETGELFF. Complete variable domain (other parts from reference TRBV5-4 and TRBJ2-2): ETGVTQSPTHLIKTRGQQVTLRCSSQSGHNTVSWYQQALGQGPQFIFQYYREEENGRGNFPPRFSGLQFPNYSSELNVNALELDDSALYLCASSLERETGELFFGEGSRLTVL.

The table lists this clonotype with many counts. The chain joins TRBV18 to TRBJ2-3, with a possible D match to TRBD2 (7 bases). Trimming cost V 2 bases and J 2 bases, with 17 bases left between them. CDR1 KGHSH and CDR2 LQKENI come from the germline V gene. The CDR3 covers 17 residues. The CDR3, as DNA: TGTGCCAGCTCACCATACGGGGGGCGAGGATTCACAGATACGCAGTATTTT. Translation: CASSPYGGRGFTDTQYF.